This entry is about one TCR beta chain. Its antigen is not identified. These data come from a study of OX40 agonist ivuxolimab in advanced cancers. Broader study findings: The authors did not determine the antigen specificity of the expanded peripheral T cells.

Profiling relied on immunoSEQ multiplex PCR, and the TCRdb table lists in-frame clones only, not all of them. The table records 25,000 to 35,000 clones, 65% to 75% of them present only once. This CDR3 region has 15 residues. Germline loops: CDR1 GTSNPN, CDR2 SVGIG (reference sequence). Trimming cost V 4 bases and J 0 bases, with 13 bases left between them. The sample in question was CD4+ or CD8+ T cells sorted from blood, obtained in a trial of the OX40 agonist ivuxolimab. The chain recombines TRBV30 with TRBJ1-5; tentative D call: TRBD1 (6 bases). The sequence was collected from an adult with an advanced solid tumor such as melanoma, head and neck, liver or kidney cancer. Written as DNA, the CDR3 is TGTGCCTGGAACAACGGGGGCCATAGCAATCAGCCCCAGCATTTT. Its translation: CAWNNGGHSNQPQHF.